The entry below gives a single TCR beta chain sequence along with its context. The antigen is unknown. The data stem from a study of T cell responses to AZD1222 COVID-19 vaccine. Study conclusions and caveats: Possibly, clonal diversity was underestimated; donors were largely white British and included more females.

The method was immunoSEQ multiplex PCR; TCRdb's version includes in-frame clones alone and lacks a portion of them. Of about 220,000 clones detected, under 95% appear once; the ten largest clones hold less than 1.2%. This clonotype was sampled from an adult in good health. The sequencing here drew on peripheral blood, taken on day 0 of MenACWY control vaccination.

The CDR3 region has the DNA TGTGCCAGCAGCTTGGCCACAGGGGATCAGCCCCAGCATTTT. Protein: CASSLATGDQPQHF. The rearrangement joins TRBV5-5 to TRBJ1-5, with TRBD1 matching over 7 bases. CDR3 size: 14 residues. Per the germline V gene, CDR1 is SGHKS and CDR2 is YYEKEE (reference sequence). V was clipped by 0 bases and J by 5 bases; unmatched bases: 2.